The entry below gives a single TCR beta chain sequence along with its context. Its antigen is not yet known. Base qualities are not provided; no much larger clone lies one nucleotide away. The entry originates in a study of beta chain features in type 1 diabetes (dated by TCRdb to the late 2010s). For the study in its entirety: Patients and healthy donors did not differ in mean age, gender distribution, total cell number or subset yield. A total of approximately 110,000,000 sorted cells were examined across all samples, and a strong correlation was observed between cell number per subset and RNA yield. In the study, recently diagnosed type 1 diabetes patients and matched healthy donors were compared on the TCRB repertoires of their sorted circulating CD4+ T cell subsets. Naive and central memory subsets were obtained from all 30 or so donors, but regulatory and stem cell-like memory subsets were isolated from only 8 patients and roughly eight healthy donors. The full study reports these points: HLA sub-analyses involved small numbers of individuals, so any influence of HLA type on TCRB rearrangement remained unresolved. Patients with type 1 diabetes made fewer insertions and deleted more nucleotides at VDJ recombination sites, implying thymic rearrangement abnormalities. Because cDNA was sequenced instead of genomic DNA, highly expressing activated cells could be over-represented, though the groups showed no difference in activation or CD3 levels. Type 1 diabetes patients showed a moderate but significant shortening of TCRB CDR3 length in all four CD4+ subsets. Shorter templates might have been favored by PCR, but patient and control samples were amplified and corrected together, so both groups would have been affected equally by any skew. Naive, central memory and regulatory TCRB repertoires appeared more similar among patients than among healthy donors.

A single peripheral blood draw of about 120 mL on average was collected from each donor into heparinised tubes. A BD FACSAria II and a panel including CD45RO, CCR7, CD25, CD127, CD95 and CD27 were used to sort naive, central memory, regulatory and stem cell-like memory CD4+ T cells. All sorted populations exceeded 95% purity. PBMCs were separated immediately by Lymphoprep density gradient centrifugation and were stained directly, without being cultured. Samples were stained and sorted in pairs, with one healthy donor and one patient per experiment, so that batch effects were minimized. The entire isolated RNA was reverse transcribed using the High Capacity cDNA Reverse Transcription Kit, and thus expressed TCRB transcripts were sequenced. Deep immunoSEQ sequencing was applied to naive, central memory and regulatory T cell samples, giving an average of roughly 3.3 million total reads per sample. After sorted cells were lysed in RLT buffer, RNA was extracted with DNase-treated RNeasy Micro or Mini kits, with the choice depending on cell number. To prevent cross-contamination, each cell subset was processed individually, whereas patient and healthy donor samples were processed jointly. The immunoSEQ multiplex PCR was used to amplify TCRB sequences from cDNA, yielding 87-bp fragments that span the CDR3 region. Sequencing of the amplicons was performed on the Illumina HiSeq platform. As for the original processing: PCR bias was computationally corrected using synthetic template baselines, reads within Hamming distance 2 were collapsed, and singletons that could not be merged were discarded. Reads were aligned to IMGT to assign V, D and J genes, CDR3 length, and insertions or deletions at six rearrangement sites. Within each subset, clonotype counts were normalized to the number of sorted cells before true diversity and Gini coefficients were calculated with the tcR R package. The overlap coefficient, calculated on TCRB nucleotide sequences, was used to quantify repertoire sharing. Out-of-frame TCRB sequences from naive cells were analyzed as a proxy for the pre-selection repertoire. TCRdb took over this immuneACCESS table, retaining in-frame rearrangements with V and J assigned. Such tables are incomplete; in checked studies, under half of the missing clones stem from an unresolved V gene, and the remainder is unexplained. D and trimming were read from the DNA, whereas the V and J calls and clone size are those reported in that table. The sample has around 600,000 clones on record, 9.5% to 15% of them singletons. The ten largest account for roughly 0.11% of the sample.

V loses 1 base of germline sequence and J loses 1 base, and the interval between the two ends is 7 bases. CDR1 and CDR2, looked up from the germline V gene, are SGHAT and FQNNGV. The CDR3 numbers 14 residues from cysteine through phenylalanine. The read is trimmed to its CDR3 DNA, 42 bases read in frame from base 1. The TCR comes from a man aged 25 to 40 with type 1 diabetes. The rearranged chain carries TRBV11-2 and TRBJ1-1; the D gene cannot be resolved reliably. The material sequenced was naive CD4+ T cells from blood. The sample's cell subset or site label, in plain terms: true naive CD4+ T cells. The CDR3 here reads CASSLGTQNTEAFF. The DNA sequence follows: TGTGCCAGCAGCTTAGGGACTCAGAACACTGAAGCTTTCTTT.